The next 26 T cell receptor beta chains were all read from a single sample in a study of beta chain features in type 1 diabetes. As every portion of the isolated RNA was reverse transcribed, the sequencing read expressed TCRB transcripts. The protocol was immunoSEQ multiplex PCR, while the TCRdb copy is restricted to in-frame clones and leaves out a portion. The sample has around 690,000 clones; under 15% are singletons. Their antigen targets remain unknown. The study's findings and limits: TCRB CDR3s from Type 1 diabetes patients were moderately but significantly shorter in all four CD4+ subsets.

Sequencing input: naive CD4+ T cells from blood. These receptors all stem from a man younger than 45 with type 1 diabetes.

The chain carries TRBV7-6 and TRBJ1-5; D remains unclear. The CDR3 length is 15 residues. Deletions cut 5 bases from V and 0 bases from J, with 11 bases between. Per the germline V gene, CDR1 is SGHVS and CDR2 is FNYEAQ. The CDR3 DNA reads as TGTGCCAGCAGCCCGAGGGAGTATAGCAATCAGCCCCAGCATTTT. Its protein is CASSPREYSNQPQHF.

This clone has only a few counts. The V and J genes are TRBV5-6 and TRBJ1-2; D is undetermined. Germline assignment: CDR1 SGHDT and CDR2 YYEEEE. The CDR3 has 16 amino acids. V was trimmed by 1 base and J by 0 bases, leaving 13 bases between them. CDR3 in amino acids: CASSLFLIPSNYGYTF. The CDR3 nucleotides are TGTGCCAGCAGCTTGTTTCTCATACCTTCTAACTATGGCTACACCTTC.

The CDR3 region has the DNA TGTGCCAGCAGTCTACTAGCGGGGGGCCGAAATAAGTATTTT. Its protein product is CASSLLAGGRNKYF. The rearrangement links TRBV7-2 to TRBJ2-3; the match to TRBD2 covers 12 bases. CDR1 is SGHTA and CDR2 is FQGNSA in the germline V gene. After removal of 6 bases from V and 13 bases from J, the junction contained 11 bases not matched to a gene. The CDR3 has 14 residues.

The V gene is TRBV28, the J gene TRBJ2-1; either TRBD1 or TRBD2 may supply D (5 bases each). The ends were cut back, 4 bases at V and 9 bases at J, with 13 bases in the middle. CDR3 size: 13 residues. Germline V CDR1 and CDR2: MDHEN, SYDVKM. CDR3 coding DNA: TGTGCCAGCAGTTGGGGCCACGCGGGTGAGCAGTTCTTC. This sequence encodes CASSWGHAGEQFF.

This clone turned up a few times. The chain recombines TRBV29-1 with TRBJ1-2; D is possibly TRBD1 (5 bases). Germline V gene lookup returns CDR1 SQVTM and CDR2 ANQGSEA. This CDR3 region has 13 residues. V was pared by 5 bases and J by 6 bases, with 16 bases between. The CDR3 bases are TGCAGCGTTCAGAAACCCGGGGGAAATGGCTACACCTTC. Encoded protein: CSVQKPGGNGYTF.

There are a few counts of this clone. This chain joins TRBV28 and TRBJ2-7; 8 positions agree with TRBD2. Germline V gene lookup returns CDR1 MDHEN and CDR2 SYDVKM. Trimming removed 5 bases from V and 3 bases from J; junction bases left unmatched: 12. This CDR3 has 16 amino acids. The CDR3 spells CASSLSGAGAYYEQYF. Here the CDR3 DNA reads TGTGCCAGCAGTCTCTCCGGAGCGGGGGCTTACTACGAGCAGTACTTC.

This chain joins TRBV7-2 and TRBJ2-1, with 12 bases that match TRBD2. From germline, CDR1 is SGHTA and CDR2 FQGNSA. The CDR3 is 16 residues long. J was trimmed by 4 bases and V by 10 bases; bases with no gene match: 11. CDR3 amino acids: CATRRETSGGYNEQFF. In DNA form, the CDR3 reads TGTGCCACCAGGAGAGAGACTAGCGGGGGTTACAATGAGCAGTTCTTC.

This clone has more than one count but fewer than ten. The chain combines TRBV6-5 with TRBJ1-2; D is unresolved. V lost 0 bases, J lost 1 base, and 9 bases lay in between. CDR3 length: 15 residues. In germline, CDR1 is MNHEY, CDR2 SVGAGI. CDR3 region: CASSYSKKVNYGYTF. The CDR3 bases are TGTGCCAGCAGTTACTCGAAGAAGGTTAACTATGGCTACACCTTC.

The chain joins TRBV6-4 to TRBJ2-6; D remains unclear. This CDR3 comprises 15 residues. Between the trimmed V and J ends, which lost 0 bases and 0 bases, there was a span of 3 bases. Germline lookup yields CDR1 MRHNA and CDR2 SNTAGT. The CDR3, as DNA: TGTGCCAGCAGTGACTCTCACTCTGGGGCCAACGTCCTGACTTTC. As protein: CASSDSHSGANVLTF.

This clone was seen a handful of times. The V and J genes are TRBV7-9 and TRBJ2-5; D unclear. CDR3 length: 13 amino acids. Deletions cut 1 base from V and 6 bases from J, with 9 bases between. From germline, CDR1 is SEHNR and CDR2 FQNEAQ (reference sequence). The CDR3, as DNA: TGTGCCAGCAGCTTAGAGGCCGGACAGACCCAGTACTTC. Protein sequence: CASSLEAGQTQYF.

The V call is TRBV6-1, the J call TRBJ2-5; unclear D gene. CDR1 and CDR2 from the germline V gene are MNHNS and SASEGT. With 1 base removed from V and 2 bases from J, the gap between germline ends came to 14 bases. The CDR3 spans 16 residues. Here the CDR3 DNA reads TGTGCCAGCAGTGAAGGGTGGAACAGCCCACAAGAGACCCAGTACTTC. Translating gives CASSEGWNSPQETQYF.

The chain joins TRBV5-1 to TRBJ2-1, with 9 bases that match TRBD1. The CDR3 extends over 15 amino acids. CDR1 SGHRS and CDR2 YFSETQ come from the germline V gene. The ends lost 4 bases at V and 6 bases at J; junction bases unmatched: 8. The CDR3 region is CASSPGQGSGNEQFF. The DNA for the CDR3 is TGCGCCAGCAGCCCCGGACAGGGGTCCGGCAATGAGCAGTTCTTC.

This clone showed up just a few times. This chain links TRBV29-1 with TRBJ1-2; 12 positions match TRBD1. This CDR3 spans 14 amino acids. V gave up 7 bases and J gave up 4 bases; unmatched junction bases: 7. Germline loops: CDR1 SQVTM, CDR2 ANQGSEA. The CDR3 sequence: CSATGQGAPYGYTF. As DNA, the CDR3 is TGCAGCGCAACGGGACAGGGGGCTCCCTATGGCTACACCTTC. The full variable domain, its missing parts supplied by reference TRBV29-1 and TRBJ1-2, is SAVISQKPSRDICQRGTSLTIQCQVDSQVTMMFWYRQQPGQSLTLIATANQGSEATYESGFVIDKFPISRPNLTFSTLTVSNMSPEDSSIYLCSATGQGAPYGYTFGSGTRLTVV.

The V and J genes are TRBV4-1 and TRBJ2-5; 10 positions match TRBD2. This CDR3 has 16 amino acids. Trimming cost V 4 bases and J 2 bases; bases outside gene matches: 7. From germline, CDR1 is MGHRA and CDR2 YSYEKL. The CDR3 is CASSPERGGLQETQYF. DNA for the CDR3: TGCGCCAGCAGCCCGGAGCGGGGGGGCCTACAAGAGACCCAGTACTTC.

This chain links TRBV7-9 with TRBJ2-3; D is tentatively TRBD1 or TRBD2 (6 bases each). Trimming pared 5 bases from V and 6 bases from J, leaving 15 bases between. The V gene's germline CDR1 is SEHNR and CDR2 FQNEAQ (reference sequence). This CDR3 is built from 14 residues. CDR3: CASSATQGRDTQYF. The CDR3 region has the DNA TGTGCCAGCAGCGCCACTCAGGGGAGGGATACGCAGTATTTT.

This clone occurred a few times. The chain employs TRBV6-5 and TRBJ2-7; 9 positions match TRBD1. The trim removed 2 bases at V and 4 bases at J, leaving 9 bases unmatched. This CDR3 is 16 amino acids long. Per germline, CDR1 MNHEY and CDR2 SVGAGI. In nucleotides, the CDR3 is TGTGCCAGCAGTTACGGTTCACCGGGACAGGGATACGAGCAGTACTTC. As protein: CASSYGSPGQGYEQYF.

This chain links TRBV2 with TRBJ2-4, with D possibly called TRBD1 or TRBD2 (5 bases each). The ends were cut back, 4 bases at V and 6 bases at J, with 10 bases in the middle. Germline V CDR1 and CDR2: SNHLY, FYNNEI. This CDR3 comprises 13 residues. In DNA form, the CDR3 reads TGTGCCAGCAGTGTGGGGGTTGGAAACATTCAGTACTTC. Protein: CASSVGVGNIQYF.

This clone was seen a handful of times. The V and J genes are TRBV4-3 and TRBJ1-4; 8 positions agree with TRBD1. Germline V gene sequence: CDR1 LGHNA, CDR2 YSLEER. Trimming cost V 5 bases and J 8 bases; bases outside gene matches: 10. This CDR3 region has 15 residues. The CDR3: CASSDGQAGGEKLFF. In nucleotides, the CDR3 is TGCGCCAGCAGCGACGGCCAGGCAGGGGGCGAAAAACTGTTTTTT.

The table lists this clone with a few counts. This rearrangement joins TRBV9 to TRBJ1-2, with TRBD1 identical over 8 bases. V shed 5 bases and J 6 bases; nucleotides not matched to a gene: 6. This CDR3 has 13 residues. The germline V gene encodes CDR1 SGDLS and CDR2 YYNGEE. DNA for the CDR3: TGTGCCAGCAGAAAGACAGGGGCGAATGGCTACACCTTC. This encodes CASRKTGANGYTF. Drawing the rest from reference TRBV9 and TRBJ1-2, the complete variable domain is DSGVTQTPKHLITATGQRVTLRCSPRSGDLSVYWYQQSLDQGLQFLIQYYNGEERAKGNILERFSAQQFPDLHSELNLSSLELGDSALYFCASRKTGANGYTFGSGTRLTVV.

This clone showed up just a few times. The chain is built from TRBV11-2 and TRBJ1-1, with D uncertain. Germline CDR1 is SGHAT and CDR2 is FQNNGV. Deletions cut 1 base from V and 5 bases from J, with 11 bases between. This CDR3 comprises 14 residues. CDR3 DNA sequence: TGTGCCAGCAGCTTAGGTTTGGGGAGGACTGAAGCTTTCTTT. As protein: CASSLGLGRTEAFF.

The sample holds a few counts of this clone. V is TRBV7-2 and J is TRBJ2-5; 11 bases agree with TRBD2. From germline, CDR1 is SGHTA and CDR2 FQGNSA. The CDR3 has 15 amino acids. The V and J ends lost 5 bases and 9 bases, in that order; junction bases with no gene match: 11. The CDR3 protein is CASSVGSSGGPAQYF. The CDR3 coding sequence is TGTGCCAGCAGCGTAGGGTCTAGCGGGGGGCCCGCCCAGTACTTC.

This clone was observed a handful of times. The chain recombines TRBV5-6 with TRBJ1-6; TRBD1 might be the D (6 bases). This CDR3 is 14 amino acids long. The V gene lost 5 bases and the J gene lost 8 bases, with 14 bases spanning the gap. Germline V gene sequence: CDR1 SGHDT, CDR2 YYEEEE. CDR3: CASRLGHRDSPLHF. Here the CDR3 DNA reads TGTGCCAGCAGACTGGGACACCGGGATTCACCCCTCCACTTT.

The chain recombines TRBV27 with TRBJ2-3; D unclear. V was shortened by 5 bases and J by 2 bases, with 5 bases between the two germline ends. The germline V gene encodes CDR1 MNHEY and CDR2 SMNVEV (reference sequence). The CDR3 runs to 12 residues. CDR3 sequence (DNA): TGTGCCAGCAGTCTAGACACAGATACGCAGTATTTT. Its protein is CASSLDTDTQYF.

The rearrangement links TRBV29-1 to TRBJ2-7; D tentatively reads TRBD1 or TRBD2 (5 bases each). The CDR3 sequence is 14 residues long. V dropped 5 bases and J dropped 0 bases, with 14 bases sitting between them. Germline CDR1 reads SQVTM; CDR2 reads ANQGSEA. DNA for the CDR3: TGCAGCGTTATTCGAGGGACGAACTCCTACGAGCAGTACTTC. Amino acid sequence: CSVIRGTNSYEQYF.

In its sample, this clone was seen a few times. The chain uses TRBV5-1 and TRBJ1-2; D gene ambiguous. Germline V gene data show CDR1 as SGHRS and CDR2 as YFSETQ. This CDR3 spans 13 amino acids. Trimming stripped 0 bases from V and 4 bases from J, with 7 bases between. In DNA, the CDR3 is TGCGCCAGCAGCTTGGAGCAGGCCTATGGCTACACCTTC. Protein sequence: CASSLEQAYGYTF.

The chain combines TRBV5-4 with TRBJ2-7; no reliable D call. With 4 bases removed from V and 4 bases from J, the gap between germline ends came to 9 bases. In germline, CDR1 is SGHNT, CDR2 YYREEE (reference sequence). The CDR3 covers 12 residues. The DNA for the CDR3 is TGTGCCAGCAGCCTTGACGCTTACGAGCAGTACTTC. Encoded protein: CASSLDAYEQYF. The full variable domain, its missing parts supplied by reference TRBV5-4 and TRBJ2-7, is ETGVTQSPTHLIKTRGQQVTLRCSSQSGHNTVSWYQQALGQGPQFIFQYYREEENGRGNFPPRFSGLQFPNYSSELNVNALELDDSALYLCASSLDAYEQYFGPGTRLTVT.